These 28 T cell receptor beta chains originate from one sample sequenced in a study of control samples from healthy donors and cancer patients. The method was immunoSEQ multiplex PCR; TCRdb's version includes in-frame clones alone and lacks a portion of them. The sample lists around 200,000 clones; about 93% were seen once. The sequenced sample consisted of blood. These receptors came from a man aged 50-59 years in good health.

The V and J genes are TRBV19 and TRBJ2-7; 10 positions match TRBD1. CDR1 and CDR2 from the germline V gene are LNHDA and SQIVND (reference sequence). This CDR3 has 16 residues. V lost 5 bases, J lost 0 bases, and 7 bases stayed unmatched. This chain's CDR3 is CASSSRQGASSYEQYF. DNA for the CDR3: TGTGCCAGTAGTTCCCGACAGGGGGCCTCCTCCTACGAGCAGTACTTC.

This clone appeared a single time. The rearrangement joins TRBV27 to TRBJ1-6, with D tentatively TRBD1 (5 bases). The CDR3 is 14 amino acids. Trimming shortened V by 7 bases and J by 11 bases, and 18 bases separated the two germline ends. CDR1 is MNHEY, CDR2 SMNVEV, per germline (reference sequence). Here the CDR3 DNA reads TGTGCCAGCACCCGTGGGGACGTTGGGGCACCCCTCCACTTT. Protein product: CASTRGDVGAPLHF.

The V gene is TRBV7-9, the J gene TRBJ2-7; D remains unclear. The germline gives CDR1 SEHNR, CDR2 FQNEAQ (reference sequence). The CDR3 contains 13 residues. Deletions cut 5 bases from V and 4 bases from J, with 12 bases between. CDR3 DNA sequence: TGTGCCAGCAGCACAATTCAGGAGTACGAGCAGTACTTC. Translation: CASSTIQEYEQYF.

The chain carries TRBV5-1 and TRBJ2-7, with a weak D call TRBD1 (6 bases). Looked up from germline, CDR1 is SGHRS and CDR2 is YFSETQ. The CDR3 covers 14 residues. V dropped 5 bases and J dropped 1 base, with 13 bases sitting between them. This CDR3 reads CASRRDTQSYEQYF. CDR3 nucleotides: TGCGCCAGCAGAAGGGACACACAGTCCTACGAGCAGTACTTC.

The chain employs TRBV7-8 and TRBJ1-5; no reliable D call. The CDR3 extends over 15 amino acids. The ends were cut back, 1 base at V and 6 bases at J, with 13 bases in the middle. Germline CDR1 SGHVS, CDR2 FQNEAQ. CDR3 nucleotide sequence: TGTGCCAGCAGCTTAGAGCAGGCTGGCCGTCAGCCCCAGCATTTT. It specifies CASSLEQAGRQPQHF.

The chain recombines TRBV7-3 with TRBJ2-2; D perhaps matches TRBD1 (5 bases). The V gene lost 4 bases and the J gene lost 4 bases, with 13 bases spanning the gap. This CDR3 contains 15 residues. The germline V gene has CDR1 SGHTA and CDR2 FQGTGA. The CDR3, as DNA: TGTGCCAGCAGCTATGACGGACAAGTCACCGGGGAGCTGTTTTTT. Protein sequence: CASSYDGQVTGELFF.

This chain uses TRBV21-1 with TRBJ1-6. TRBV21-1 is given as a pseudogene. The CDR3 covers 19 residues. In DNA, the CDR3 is TGTGCCAGCAGTAAAGACCGGGACGGAGCGGACTCCTATAATTCACCCCTCCACTTT. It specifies CASSKDRDGADSYNSPLHF.

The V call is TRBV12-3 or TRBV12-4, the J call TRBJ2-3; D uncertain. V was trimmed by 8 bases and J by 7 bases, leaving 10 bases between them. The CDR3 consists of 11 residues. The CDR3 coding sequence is TGTGCCAGCCTCCGAGAATATACGCAGTATTTT. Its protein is CASLREYTQYF.

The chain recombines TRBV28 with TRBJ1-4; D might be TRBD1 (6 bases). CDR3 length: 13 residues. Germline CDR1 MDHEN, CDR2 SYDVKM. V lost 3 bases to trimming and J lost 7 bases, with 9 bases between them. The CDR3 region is CASSFPGVEKLFF. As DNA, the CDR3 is TGTGCCAGCAGTTTTCCAGGGGTTGAAAAACTGTTTTTT.

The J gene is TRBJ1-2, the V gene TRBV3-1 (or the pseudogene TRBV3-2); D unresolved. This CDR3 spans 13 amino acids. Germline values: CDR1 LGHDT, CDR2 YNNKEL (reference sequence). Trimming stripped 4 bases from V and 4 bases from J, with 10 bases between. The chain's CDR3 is CASSPDGAYGYTF. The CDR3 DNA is TGTGCCAGCAGCCCGGACGGAGCCTATGGCTACACCTTC.

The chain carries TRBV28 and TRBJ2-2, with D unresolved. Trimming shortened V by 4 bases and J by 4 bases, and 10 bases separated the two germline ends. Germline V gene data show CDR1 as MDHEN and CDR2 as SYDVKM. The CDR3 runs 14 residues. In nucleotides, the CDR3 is TGTGCCAGCAGTTCCCCCTCCCGCACCGGGGAGCTGTTTTTT. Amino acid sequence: CASSSPSRTGELFF.

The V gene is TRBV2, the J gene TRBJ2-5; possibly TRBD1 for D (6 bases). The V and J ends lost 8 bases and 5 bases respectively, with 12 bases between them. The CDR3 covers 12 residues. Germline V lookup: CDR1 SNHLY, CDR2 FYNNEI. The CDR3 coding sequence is TGTGCCAGCCGACTCCAGGGGGAGACCCAGTACTTC. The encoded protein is CASRLQGETQYF.

Written as DNA, the CDR3 is TGTGCCAGCAGTCCGCCGCTCGGATCGGGGGAAAAACTGTTTTTT. Translating it yields CASSPPLGSGEKLFF. The chain combines TRBV28 with TRBJ1-4; D is unclear. The V end was cut by 5 bases, the J end by 8 bases, with 18 bases between. This CDR3 has 15 amino acids. Germline CDR1 is MDHEN and CDR2 is SYDVKM.

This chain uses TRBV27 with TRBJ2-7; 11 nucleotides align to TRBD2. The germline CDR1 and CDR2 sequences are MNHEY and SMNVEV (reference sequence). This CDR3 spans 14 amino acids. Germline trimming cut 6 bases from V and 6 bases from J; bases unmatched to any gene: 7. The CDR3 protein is CASSTSGGRGEQYV. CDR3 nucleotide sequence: TGTGCCAGCAGCACTAGCGGGGGAAGGGGCGAGCAGTACGTC.

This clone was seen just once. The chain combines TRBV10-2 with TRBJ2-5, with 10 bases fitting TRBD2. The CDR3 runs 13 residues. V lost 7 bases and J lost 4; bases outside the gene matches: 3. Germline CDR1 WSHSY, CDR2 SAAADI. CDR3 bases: TGCGCCAGCACACTAGCGGGGTTAGAGACCCAGTACTTC. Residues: CASTLAGLETQYF.

The CDR3 here is CANNSGTGSSAQHF. The CDR3 DNA reads as TGTGCCAATAACTCCGGGACAGGCTCCTCGGCCCAGCATTTT. J is TRBJ1-5 and V is TRBV19; 8 positions agree with TRBD1. This CDR3 comprises 14 residues. V trimming: 10 bases; J trimming: 11 bases; junction bases outside the gene matches: 16. Looked up from germline, CDR1 is LNHDA and CDR2 is SQIVND (reference sequence).

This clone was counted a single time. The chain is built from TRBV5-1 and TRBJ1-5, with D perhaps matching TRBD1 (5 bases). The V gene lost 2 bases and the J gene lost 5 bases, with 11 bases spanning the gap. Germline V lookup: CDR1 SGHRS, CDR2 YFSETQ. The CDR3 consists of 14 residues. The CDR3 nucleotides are TGCGCCAGCAGCTTCCAGGGAAGGGATCAGCCCCAGCATTTT. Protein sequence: CASSFQGRDQPQHF.

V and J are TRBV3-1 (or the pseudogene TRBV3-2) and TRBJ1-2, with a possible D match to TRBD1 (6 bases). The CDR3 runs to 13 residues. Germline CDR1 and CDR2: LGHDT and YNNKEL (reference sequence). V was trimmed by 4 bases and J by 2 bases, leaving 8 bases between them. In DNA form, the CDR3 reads TGTGCCAGCAGCCCTACAGGGAACTATGGCTACACCTTC. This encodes CASSPTGNYGYTF.

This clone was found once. The CDR3 DNA reads as TGTGCCACCAGTGATGCGGGACACAACACCGGGGAGCTGTTTTTT. Its protein product is CATSDAGHNTGELFF. The chain is built from TRBV24-1 and TRBJ2-2; the D call may be TRBD1 or TRBD2 (6 bases each). V gave up 3 bases and J gave up 2 bases, with 9 bases separating them. The germline V gene encodes CDR1 KGHDR and CDR2 SFDVKD. The CDR3 loop spans 15 amino acids.

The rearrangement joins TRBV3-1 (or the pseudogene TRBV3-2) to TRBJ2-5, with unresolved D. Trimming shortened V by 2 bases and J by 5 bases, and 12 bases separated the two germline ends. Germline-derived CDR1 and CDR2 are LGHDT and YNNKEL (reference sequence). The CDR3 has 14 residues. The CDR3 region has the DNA TGTGCCAGCAGCCAAAGGTCCCAGCGCGAGACCCAGTACTTC. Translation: CASSQRSQRETQYF.

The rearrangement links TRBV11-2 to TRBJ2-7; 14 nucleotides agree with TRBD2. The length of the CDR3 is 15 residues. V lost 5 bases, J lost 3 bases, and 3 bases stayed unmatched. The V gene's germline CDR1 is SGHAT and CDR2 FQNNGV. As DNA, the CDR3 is TGTGCCAGCAGCCCAGGACTAGCGGGGGGCTACGAGCAGTACGTC. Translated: CASSPGLAGGYEQYV.

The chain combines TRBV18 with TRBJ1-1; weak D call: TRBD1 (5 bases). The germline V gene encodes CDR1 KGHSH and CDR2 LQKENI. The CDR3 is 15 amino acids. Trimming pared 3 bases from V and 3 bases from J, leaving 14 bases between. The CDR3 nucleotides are TGTGCCAGCTCACCTGTCAGGGCGGGGTACACTGAAGCTTTCTTT. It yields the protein CASSPVRAGYTEAFF.

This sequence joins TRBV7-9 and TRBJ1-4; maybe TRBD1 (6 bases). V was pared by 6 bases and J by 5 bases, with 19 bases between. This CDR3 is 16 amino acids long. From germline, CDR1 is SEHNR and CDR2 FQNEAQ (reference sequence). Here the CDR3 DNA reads TGTGCCAGCAGTGGAACAGGGATCCTAATAAATGAAAAACTGTTTTTT. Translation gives CASSGTGILINEKLFF.

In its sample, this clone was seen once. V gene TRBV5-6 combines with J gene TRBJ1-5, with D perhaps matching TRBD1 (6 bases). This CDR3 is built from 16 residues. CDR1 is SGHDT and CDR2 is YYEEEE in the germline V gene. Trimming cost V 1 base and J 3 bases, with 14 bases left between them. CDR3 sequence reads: CASSLLGTNNNQPQHF. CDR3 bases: TGTGCCAGCAGCTTGCTCGGGACAAACAACAATCAGCCCCAGCATTTT. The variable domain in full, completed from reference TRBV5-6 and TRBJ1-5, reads DAGVTQSPTHLIKTRGQQVTLRCSPKSGHDTVSWYQQALGQGPQFIFQYYEEEERQRGNFPDRFSGHQFPNYSSELNVNALLLGDSALYLCASSLLGTNNNQPQHFGDGTRLSIL.

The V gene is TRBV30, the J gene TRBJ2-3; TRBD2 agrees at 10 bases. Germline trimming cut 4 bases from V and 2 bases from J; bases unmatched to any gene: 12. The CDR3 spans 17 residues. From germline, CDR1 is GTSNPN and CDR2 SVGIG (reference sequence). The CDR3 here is CAWNLVRTSGYTDTQYF. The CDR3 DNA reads TGTGCCTGGAACCTCGTCAGGACTAGCGGATACACAGATACGCAGTATTTT.

The CDR3 reads CAWSPANYGYTF. CDR3 DNA sequence: TGTGCCTGGAGTCCGGCTAACTATGGCTACACCTTC. The chain employs TRBV30 and TRBJ1-2; D call uncertain. Germline values: CDR1 GTSNPN, CDR2 SVGIG (reference sequence). CDR3 length: 12 amino acids. The V and J ends lost 2 bases and 0 bases respectively, with 4 bases between them.

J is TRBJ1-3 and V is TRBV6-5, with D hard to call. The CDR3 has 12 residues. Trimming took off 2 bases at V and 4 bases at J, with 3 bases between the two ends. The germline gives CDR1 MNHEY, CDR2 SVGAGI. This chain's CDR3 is CASSYEGNTIYF. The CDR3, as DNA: TGTGCCAGCAGTTACGAGGGAAACACCATATATTTT.

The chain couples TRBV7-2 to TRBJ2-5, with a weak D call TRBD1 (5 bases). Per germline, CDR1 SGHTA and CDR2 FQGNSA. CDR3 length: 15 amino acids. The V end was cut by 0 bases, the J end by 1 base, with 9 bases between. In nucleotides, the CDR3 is TGTGCCAGCAGCTTAGCCCTGACAGTCCAAGAGACCCAGTACTTC. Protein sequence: CASSLALTVQETQYF.